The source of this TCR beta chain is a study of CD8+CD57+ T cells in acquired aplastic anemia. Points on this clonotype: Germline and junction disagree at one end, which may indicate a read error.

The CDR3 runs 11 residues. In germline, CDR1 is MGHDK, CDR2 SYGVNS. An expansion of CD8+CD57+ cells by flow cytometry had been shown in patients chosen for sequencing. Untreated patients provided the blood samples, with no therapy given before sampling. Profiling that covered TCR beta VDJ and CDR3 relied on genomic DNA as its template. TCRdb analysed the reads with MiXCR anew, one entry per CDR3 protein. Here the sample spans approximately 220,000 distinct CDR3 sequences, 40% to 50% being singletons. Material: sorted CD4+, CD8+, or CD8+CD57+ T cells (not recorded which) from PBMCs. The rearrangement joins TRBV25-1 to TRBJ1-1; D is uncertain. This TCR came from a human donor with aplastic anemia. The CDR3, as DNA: TGTGCCAGCAGGACGCGAACTGAAACTTTCTTT. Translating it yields CASRTRTETFF.